The entry below gives a single TCR beta chain sequence along with its context. As processed by the authors: Reference gene primer amplification gave estimated nucleated cell counts. This table comes from immunoSEQ multiplex PCR, and its TCRdb copy is limited to in-frame clones, with some not included. D and trimming were read from the DNA, whereas the V and J calls and clone size are those reported in that table. The data contain more than 300,000 clones, 87% of them singletons. Participants were placed into cohorts based on the clinical history they reported. Two negative PCRs, clearance, or symptom resolution had been documented for recovered Cohort 3 donors. These data originate in a study of blood T cell repertoires in COVID-19. This CDR3 is 14 amino acids long. Germline V gene lookup returns CDR1 SGHVS and CDR2 FQNEAQ. V lost 4 bases and J lost 3; bases outside the gene matches: 5.

The receptor comes from a woman in her 30s who had recovered from COVID-19. The chain joins TRBV7-8 to TRBJ2-5, with 7 nucleotides matching TRBD1. The sample consisted of PBMCs or T cells enriched from blood (not recorded which). The CDR3 spells CASSSTGSEETQYF. DNA for the CDR3: TGTGCCAGCAGCTCGACAGGGTCCGAAGAGACCCAGTACTTC.